One and the same sample provided the 19 T cell receptor beta chains below, sequenced in a study of blood T cell repertoires in COVID-19. The table came from immunoSEQ multiplex PCR; TCRdb's copy has only in-frame clones and leaves some out. The data show about 270,000 clones, approximately 90% seen once. Sequencing was done on a sample of PBMCs or T cells enriched from blood (not recorded which). The receptors were gathered from a woman between 40 and 50 years old with acute COVID-19.

This clone has just one count. The chain links TRBV11-2 to TRBJ2-2, with D uncertain. In germline, CDR1 is SGHAT, CDR2 FQNNGV. CDR3 length equals 13 residues. V was shortened by 1 base and J by 8 bases, with 8 bases between the two germline ends. This CDR3 is CASSLVAGGELFF. Here the CDR3 DNA reads TGTGCCAGCAGCTTAGTTGCAGGTGGGGAGCTGTTTTTT.

V gene TRBV7-2 combines with J gene TRBJ2-7; 7 bases map to TRBD1. The CDR3 runs 14 residues. The germline V gene has CDR1 SGHTA and CDR2 FQGNSA. Losses at the gene ends were 0 bases for V and 5 bases for J; bases not matched to a gene: 4. This chain's CDR3 is CASSLAGQMDEQYF. CDR3 nucleotides: TGTGCCAGCAGCTTAGCGGGACAGATGGACGAGCAGTACTTC.

The chain uses TRBV28 and TRBJ2-7; TRBD1 matches at 11 bases. CDR3 size: 16 residues. Per the germline V gene, CDR1 is MDHEN and CDR2 is SYDVKM. J was trimmed by 1 base and V by 3 bases; bases with no gene match: 5. The CDR3 coding sequence is TGTGCCAGCAGTTTGTTCGGGACAGGGGGTTCCTACGAGCAGTACTTC. Its protein product is CASSLFGTGGSYEQYF.

The genes are TRBV5-4 and TRBJ2-1; 8 nucleotides match TRBD2. The CDR3 is 15 amino acids. The V gene end was trimmed by 4 bases and the J gene end by 8 bases; junction bases not matched to a gene: 11. The germline CDR1 and CDR2 sequences are SGHNT and YYREEE (reference sequence). CDR3 amino acids: CASSTPGTRFDEQFF. The CDR3 DNA is TGTGCCAGCAGCACGCCCGGGACTAGATTCGATGAGCAGTTCTTC.

The chain links TRBV6-5 to TRBJ2-7, with 12 bases that match TRBD2. The CDR3 is 15 residues long. J lost 3 bases, V lost 7 bases, and 7 bases had no gene match. The germline V gene has CDR1 MNHEY and CDR2 SVGAGI. The CDR3 here is CASTAGTSGLYEQYF. The CDR3 DNA is TGTGCCAGCACCGCCGGGACTAGCGGGCTCTACGAGCAGTACTTC.

This clone appeared a few times. The rearrangement joins TRBV4-1 to TRBJ1-5; D ambiguous. The CDR3 spans 15 residues. V shed 0 bases and J shed 4 bases, with 10 bases lying between them. Germline assignment: CDR1 MGHRA and CDR2 YSYEKL. DNA for the CDR3: TGCGCCAGCAGCCAAGATGTGGCATCAAATCAGCCCCAGCATTTT. It codes for CASSQDVASNQPQHF.

This rearrangement joins TRBV19 to TRBJ1-6; the D is unclear. CDR3 length equals 14 residues. Germline CDR1 reads LNHDA; CDR2 reads SQIVND (reference sequence). V was shortened by 4 bases and J by 7 bases, with 11 bases between the two germline ends. The CDR3 coding sequence is TGTGCCAGTAGTACAGGAAAAAACAATTCACCCCTCCACTTT. It codes for CASSTGKNNSPLHF.

This chain joins TRBV28 and TRBJ1-2, with D perhaps matching TRBD1 (5 bases). The CDR3 sequence is 17 residues long. Per the germline V gene, CDR1 is MDHEN and CDR2 is SYDVKM. Trimming removed 4 bases from V and 2 bases from J, with 20 bases in between. The CDR3, as DNA: TGTGCCAGCAGTTACTCCCGATTGGGCCCAGGGAACTATGGCTACACCTTC. Encoded protein: CASSYSRLGPGNYGYTF.

The CDR3 bases are TGCGCCAGCAGCTTAATAGCGGGGCCTCAAGAGACCCAGTACTTC. Translation: CASSLIAGPQETQYF. The chain uses TRBV5-1 and TRBJ2-5, with 8 nucleotides matching TRBD2. Germline V lookup: CDR1 SGHRS, CDR2 YFSETQ. V trimming: 2 bases; J trimming: 2 bases; junction bases outside the gene matches: 5. The CDR3 sequence is 15 residues long.

The J gene is TRBJ2-2, the V gene TRBV19; 7 bases agree with TRBD1. The length of the CDR3 is 14 residues. Trimming removed 6 bases from V and 5 bases from J; junction bases left unmatched: 6. Per the germline V gene, CDR1 is LNHDA and CDR2 is SQIVND (reference sequence). The CDR3: CASRRQGMTGELFF. The CDR3 DNA reads as TGTGCCAGTAGACGACAGGGTATGACCGGGGAGCTGTTTTTT.

J is TRBJ1-1 and V is TRBV19; TRBD1 matches 8 bases. The germline gives CDR1 LNHDA, CDR2 SQIVND (reference sequence). This CDR3 comprises 13 residues. The trim removed 8 bases at V and 7 bases at J, leaving 9 bases unmatched. DNA for the CDR3: TGTGCCAGTGAAGACAGGGGCCGGATTGAAGCTTTCTTT. Translating gives CASEDRGRIEAFF. Full variable domain (missing parts from reference TRBV19 and TRBJ1-1): DGGITQSPKYLFRKEGQNVTLSCEQNLNHDAMYWYRQDPGQGLRLIYYSQIVNDFQKGDIAEGYSVSREKKESFPLTVTSAQKNPTAFYLCASEDRGRIEAFFGQGTRLTVV.

With regard to this clone: The same CDR3 also results from other DNA sequences found in this sample. J is TRBJ1-4 and V is TRBV30, with 9 bases matching TRBD1. Germline V gene data show CDR1 as GTSNPN and CDR2 as SVGIG (reference sequence). The CDR3 has 13 residues. Trimming at V came to 2 bases and at J to 7 bases, leaving 2 bases not matched to a gene. Here the CDR3 DNA reads TGTGCCTGGAGTCCGGACAGGGGTGAAAAACTGTTTTTT. Translated: CAWSPDRGEKLFF.

The chain joins TRBV4-2 to TRBJ2-7; D possibly corresponds to TRBD2 (5 bases). The CDR3 is 15 amino acids. Germline V CDR1 and CDR2: LGHNA, YNFKEQ. Trimming cost V 4 bases and J 3 bases, with 16 bases left between them. The CDR3 protein is CASSRDREANYEQYF. The CDR3 bases are TGTGCCAGCAGCCGTGACCGGGAAGCGAACTACGAGCAGTACTTC.

This sequence joins TRBV5-4 and TRBJ2-1; 7 bases fit TRBD1. This CDR3 spans 13 amino acids. Trimming at V came to 6 bases and at J to 6 bases, leaving 6 bases not matched to a gene. Germline V gene data show CDR1 as SGHNT and CDR2 as YYREEE (reference sequence). The CDR3 DNA reads as TGTGCCAGCATCGGGGACAGCGTCAATGAGCAGTTCTTC. This translates into CASIGDSVNEQFF.

This clone has only a few counts. The chain has TRBV5-4 and TRBJ2-7, with D possibly being TRBD1 (5 bases). CDR1 is SGHNT and CDR2 is YYREEE in the germline V gene (reference sequence). Trimming stripped 4 bases from V and 5 bases from J, with 13 bases between. The CDR3 is 13 residues long. CDR3 sequence: CASSRTTGNEQYF. Here the CDR3 DNA reads TGTGCCAGCAGCCGCACCACAGGTAACGAGCAGTACTTC.

This chain joins TRBV7-2 and TRBJ1-2; possible D gene TRBD1, 5 bases. Germline V gene data show CDR1 as SGHTA and CDR2 as FQGNSA. The V gene lost 5 bases and the J gene lost 4 bases, with 17 bases spanning the gap. The CDR3 extends over 15 amino acids. The CDR3 reads CASSVDRLLFYGYTF. The CDR3 DNA sequence: TGTGCCAGCAGCGTCGACAGACTCCTCTTCTATGGCTACACCTTC. Full variable domain (rest looked up from reference TRBV7-2 and TRBJ1-2): GAGVSQSPSNKVTEKGKDVELRCDPISGHTALYWYRQSLGQGLEFLIYFQGNSAPDKSGLPSDRFSAERTGGSVSTLTIQRTQQEDSAVYLCASSVDRLLFYGYTFGSGTRLTVV.

The chain recombines TRBV28 with TRBJ2-6, with D unclear. Trimming took off 5 bases at V and 0 bases at J, with 8 bases between the two ends. Germline V gene sequence: CDR1 MDHEN, CDR2 SYDVKM. This CDR3 spans 15 amino acids. This CDR3 is CASSPSSSGANVLTF. CDR3 sequence (DNA): TGTGCCAGCAGTCCCTCGTCCTCTGGGGCCAACGTCCTGACTTTC.

The CDR3 loop reads CASRRDTYSNQPQHF. CDR3 bases: TGTGCCAGCAGAAGGGACACTTATAGCAATCAGCCCCAGCATTTT. The rearrangement joins TRBV2 to TRBJ1-5; maybe TRBD1 (6 bases). The CDR3 has 15 residues. V was shortened by 6 bases and J by 0 bases, with 12 bases between the two germline ends. Germline CDR1 reads SNHLY; CDR2 reads FYNNEI.

This chain connects TRBV19 to TRBJ2-1; 11 bases align to TRBD2. The ends lost 4 bases at V and 8 bases at J; junction bases unmatched: 4. In germline, CDR1 is LNHDA, CDR2 SQIVND (reference sequence). CDR3 length: 14 amino acids. The CDR3 sequence is CASSTSGRSYEQFF. The CDR3 nucleotides are TGTGCCAGTAGTACTAGCGGGAGGAGCTATGAGCAGTTCTTC. The complete variable domain, with remaining parts taken from reference TRBV19 and TRBJ2-1, reads DGGITQSPKYLFRKEGQNVTLSCEQNLNHDAMYWYRQDPGQGLRLIYYSQIVNDFQKGDIAEGYSVSREKKESFPLTVTSAQKNPTAFYLCASSTSGRSYEQFFGPGTRLTVL.